This passage covers 31 T cell receptor beta chains from one sample sequenced in a study of cytomegalovirus exposure and HLA in healthy donors. Both 60 Vbeta primers and 13 Jbeta primers went into the PCR. This table comes from immunoSEQ multiplex PCR, and its TCRdb copy is limited to in-frame clones, with some not included. The table has over 100,000 clones, less than 80% seen once. Sample: PBMCs. These receptors originate from a man in his forties or fifties in good health and CMV-seropositive.

V gene TRBV5-1 combines with J gene TRBJ2-1; TRBD2 agrees at 16 bases. Germline V CDR1 and CDR2: SGHRS, YFSETQ. Losses at the gene ends were 5 bases for V and 8 bases for J; bases not matched to a gene: 10. The CDR3 has 17 amino acids. CDR3 loop: CASSPGTSGGAGDEQFF. Written as DNA, the CDR3 is TGCGCCAGCAGTCCCGGGACTAGCGGGGGGGCCGGGGATGAGCAGTTCTTC.

The chain is built from TRBV5-4 and TRBJ1-1; a weak D match, TRBD1 (6 bases). CDR1 and CDR2 (germline): SGHNT, YYREEE (reference sequence). Deletions cut 4 bases from V and 4 bases from J, with 17 bases between. The CDR3 has 15 residues. DNA of the CDR3: TGTGCCAGCAGCCAACAAACAGGGAGAGGCACTGAAGCTTTCTTT. It codes for CASSQQTGRGTEAFF. The entire variable domain, with the rest obtained from reference TRBV5-4 and TRBJ1-1, is as follows: ETGVTQSPTHLIKTRGQQVTLRCSSQSGHNTVSWYQQALGQGPQFIFQYYREEENGRGNFPPRFSGLQFPNYSSELNVNALELDDSALYLCASSQQTGRGTEAFFGQGTRLTVV.

The chain joins TRBV2 to TRBJ1-4, with 9 positions matching TRBD1. The trim removed 4 bases at V and 7 bases at J, leaving 7 bases unmatched. There are 15 residues in the CDR3. CDR1 and CDR2 from the germline V gene are SNHLY and FYNNEI. The CDR3 here is CASSGPGQGIEKLFF. The CDR3 nucleotides read TGTGCCAGCAGTGGACCGGGACAGGGCATTGAAAAACTGTTTTTT.

The chain has TRBV18 and TRBJ2-5; 9 bases align to TRBD1. Germline V lookup: CDR1 KGHSH, CDR2 LQKENI. The junction had 8 bases not matched to a gene; V was cut back by 3 bases and J by 0 bases. The CDR3 loop spans 17 amino acids. The CDR3 reads CASSPAGTGTYQETQYF. CDR3 nucleotide sequence: TGTGCCAGCTCACCGGCGGGGACAGGGACCTACCAAGAGACCCAGTACTTC. The full variable domain, rest sourced from reference TRBV18 and TRBJ2-5, is NAGVMQNPRHLVRRRGQEARLRCSPMKGHSHVYWYRQLPEEGLKFMVYLQKENIIDESGMPKERFSAEFPKEGPSILRIQQVVRGDSAAYFCASSPAGTGTYQETQYFGPGTRLLVL.

The genes are TRBV5-1 and TRBJ2-7; 11 bases agree with TRBD2. Germline V gene sequence: CDR1 SGHRS, CDR2 YFSETQ. The V gene end was trimmed by 3 bases and the J gene end by 4 bases; junction bases not matched to a gene: 3. This CDR3 has 14 residues. The CDR3 DNA follows: TGCGCCAGCAGCTCTACTAGCGGGAGTTACGAGCAGTACTTC. Its translation is CASSSTSGSYEQYF. The variable domain in full, completed from reference TRBV5-1 and TRBJ2-7, reads KAGVTQTPRYLIKTRGQQVTLSCSPISGHRSVSWYQQTPGQGLQFLFEYFSETQRNKGNFPGRFSGRQFSNSRSEMNVSTLELGDSALYLCASSSTSGSYEQYFGPGTRLTVT.

This clone was observed once. The genes are TRBV10-3 and TRBJ1-6; 8 bases line up with TRBD1. CDR3 length: 15 amino acids. Germline V CDR1 and CDR2: ENHRY, SYGVKD. V was pared by 4 bases and J by 6 bases, with 5 bases of the junction left unmatched. The CDR3 is CAISAKGQANSPLHF. CDR3 in DNA: TGTGCCATCAGTGCGAAGGGACAGGCTAATTCACCCCTCCACTTT.

The chain joins TRBV4-1 to TRBJ1-4; D uncertain. The germline V gene encodes CDR1 MGHRA and CDR2 YSYEKL. CDR3 length equals 17 residues. V was pared by 1 base and J by 5 bases, with 17 bases between. Here the CDR3 DNA reads TGCGCCAGCAGCCAAGTGCCGGCGAGGGCGCGGAATGAAAAACTGTTTTTT. Translation gives CASSQVPARARNEKLFF.

This clone was seen only a few times. The rearrangement links TRBV6-5 to TRBJ2-7, with 12 positions matching TRBD2. V shed 5 bases, J shed 3 bases, and the junction held 5 bases outside the gene matches. The CDR3 sequence is 15 residues long. The germline V gene has CDR1 MNHEY and CDR2 SVGAGI. This CDR3 is CASSRLAGDNYEQYF. The DNA of the CDR3 is TGTGCCAGCAGTCGACTAGCGGGGGACAACTACGAGCAGTACTTC.

This rearrangement joins TRBV10-3 to TRBJ1-1, with 7 bases identical to TRBD1. The germline gives CDR1 ENHRY, CDR2 SYGVKD. This CDR3 comprises 15 residues. The V segment lost 6 bases and the J segment 3 bases; nucleotides outside the gene matches: 10. CDR3 bases: TGTGCCATCAGGGACAGGAGCAGGGCGGACACTGAAGCTTTCTTT. Protein product: CAIRDRSRADTEAFF.

The DNA of the CDR3 is TGTGCCAGCAGCCCCCAAGGGGGAGGGCCGGGGACCCAGTACTTC. This encodes CASSPQGGGPGTQYF. J is TRBJ2-5 and V is TRBV11-3; TRBD2 is a possible D gene (7 bases). The V end lost 5 bases, the J end lost 7 bases, and 20 bases lay between the germline ends. Germline loops: CDR1 SGHNT, CDR2 YENEEA. The CDR3 covers 15 residues. Complete variable domain (other parts from reference TRBV11-3 and TRBJ2-5): EAGVVQSPRYKIIEKKQPVAFWCNPISGHNTLYWYLQNLGQGPELLIRYENEEAVDDSQLPKDRFSAERLKGVDSTLKIQPAELGDSAVYLCASSPQGGGPGTQYFGPGTRLLVL.

The chain carries TRBV29-1 and TRBJ1-2, with D unresolved. V was cut by 4 bases and J by 1 base, with 10 bases left in between. CDR3 size: 13 residues. Germline values: CDR1 SQVTM, CDR2 ANQGSEA. CDR3 sequence (DNA): TGCAGCGTTGGAGGGTCCTTTAACTATGGCTACACCTTC. Translated, it gives CSVGGSFNYGYTF.

The genes are TRBV19 and TRBJ1-2, with 8 nucleotides matching TRBD1. The V and J ends lost 3 bases and 4 bases, in that order; junction bases with no gene match: 7. Germline CDR1 and CDR2: LNHDA and SQIVND (reference sequence). There are 15 residues in the CDR3. In DNA, the CDR3 is TGTGCCAGTAGTATTCAGGGGGCCCCCTTCTATGGCTACACCTTC. Protein: CASSIQGAPFYGYTF.

The gene calls are TRBV18 and TRBJ2-4; 9 bases are shared with TRBD2. Per the germline V gene, CDR1 is KGHSH and CDR2 is LQKENI. This CDR3 is built from 14 residues. V shed 3 bases, J shed 8 bases, and the junction held 5 bases outside the gene matches. CDR3 in DNA: TGTGCCAGCTCACCGCGGGGGGGGCGAGACATTCAGTACTTC. This gives the protein CASSPRGGRDIQYF.

This clone came up a few times. The V gene is TRBV7-9, the J gene TRBJ2-1, with TRBD2 matching 9 bases. This CDR3 region has 16 residues. Germline values: CDR1 SEHNR, CDR2 FQNEAQ (reference sequence). J lost 5 bases, V lost 0 bases, and 5 bases had no gene match. Here the CDR3 reads CASSLAGGRAHNEQFF. Written as DNA, the CDR3 is TGTGCCAGCAGCTTAGCGGGCGGGAGGGCCCACAATGAGCAGTTCTTC.

The chain employs TRBV18 and TRBJ1-3; D gene unclear. V was pared by 1 base and J by 0 bases, with 16 bases between. CDR3 length equals 18 residues. In germline, CDR1 is KGHSH, CDR2 LQKENI. The CDR3 here is CASSPLARFSDSGNTIYF. CDR3 nucleotides: TGTGCCAGCTCACCACTAGCAAGATTTAGTGACTCTGGAAACACCATATATTTT.

This rearrangement joins TRBV5-4 to TRBJ1-4; the match to TRBD1 covers 7 bases. Losses at the gene ends were 4 bases for V and 0 bases for J; bases not matched to a gene: 9. Germline CDR1 is SGHNT and CDR2 is YYREEE (reference sequence). The CDR3 sequence is 17 residues long. In DNA, the CDR3 is TGTGCCAGCAGCCCGGATAGGGGGCCGGCAACTAATGAAAAACTGTTTTTT. Translated: CASSPDRGPATNEKLFF. The full variable domain, its missing parts supplied by reference TRBV5-4 and TRBJ1-4, is ETGVTQSPTHLIKTRGQQVTLRCSSQSGHNTVSWYQQALGQGPQFIFQYYREEENGRGNFPPRFSGLQFPNYSSELNVNALELDDSALYLCASSPDRGPATNEKLFFGSGTQLSVL.

This clone was seen only a few times. The CDR3 region has the DNA TGTGCCAGCAGCTCGACAGCGGGGACCTATGGCTACACCTTC. This translates into CASSSTAGTYGYTF. The chain links TRBV7-9 to TRBJ1-2; a weak D match, TRBD1 (5 bases). This CDR3 contains 14 residues. Germline CDR1 is SEHNR and CDR2 is FQNEAQ (reference sequence). Trimming shortened V by 4 bases and J by 4 bases, and 13 bases separated the two germline ends.

The chain combines TRBV27 with TRBJ1-1; D perhaps matches TRBD1 (5 bases). This CDR3 has 14 amino acids. The V end lost 2 bases, the J end lost 9 bases, and 16 bases lay between the germline ends. Germline V gene lookup returns CDR1 MNHEY and CDR2 SMNVEV (reference sequence). CDR3 sequence (DNA): TGTGCCAGCAGTTTAAAAGGGTGGGGGGAGAAAGCTTTCTTT. Its protein is CASSLKGWGEKAFF.

This clone was counted only a few times. V is TRBV28 and J is TRBJ1-2; 8 nucleotides match TRBD1. Trimming cost V 6 bases and J 4 bases; bases outside gene matches: 10. Germline V gene data show CDR1 as MDHEN and CDR2 as SYDVKM. The CDR3 is 15 amino acids. The CDR3 DNA reads TGTGCCAGCAGCCTTAACAGGGGGAGCGGCTATGGCTACACCTTC. This gives the protein CASSLNRGSGYGYTF.

V is TRBV7-8 and J is TRBJ2-1; TRBD2 agrees at 12 bases. The J segment lost 1 base and the V segment lost 1 base, leaving 8 bases of the junction unmatched. The CDR3 totals 19 residues. Germline V gene sequence: CDR1 SGHVS, CDR2 FQNEAQ. The CDR3 DNA follows: TGTGCCAGCAGCTTAGACCCTAGCGGGGGGGCCAGGTCCTACAATGAGCAGTTCTTC. This gives the protein CASSLDPSGGARSYNEQFF.

V usage is TRBV6-5 and J usage is TRBJ1-1; D is unresolved. Trimming left V 6 bases short and J 1 base short, with 12 bases between. Germline assignment: CDR1 MNHEY and CDR2 SVGAGI. The CDR3 loop spans 14 amino acids. The DNA for the CDR3 is TGTGCCAGCAGGGCGAGGGAGCCGAACACTGAAGCTTTCTTT. It yields the protein CASRAREPNTEAFF.

The V and J genes are TRBV7-9 and TRBJ1-1; D unresolved. This CDR3 region has 15 residues. In germline, CDR1 is SEHNR, CDR2 FQNEAQ (reference sequence). Trimming stripped 5 bases from V and 4 bases from J, with 17 bases between. The CDR3 DNA reads as TGTGCCAGCAGCGAGGGAGGGAGGCGGGGCACTGAAGCTTTCTTT. Protein sequence: CASSEGGRRGTEAFF.

The V and J genes are TRBV7-9 and TRBJ1-1; perhaps TRBD1 as D (5 bases). The CDR3 runs 16 residues. V shed 3 bases and J shed 4 bases, with 18 bases lying between them. Germline V gene data show CDR1 as SEHNR and CDR2 as FQNEAQ (reference sequence). The CDR3 is CASSFGALVRATEAFF. CDR3 in DNA: TGTGCCAGCAGCTTTGGGGCCCTGGTTAGGGCCACTGAAGCTTTCTTT.

The rearrangement links TRBV7-9 to TRBJ2-1; D gene uncertain. V gave up 1 base and J gave up 6 bases, with 7 bases separating them. The CDR3 is 13 residues long. Germline CDR1 and CDR2: SEHNR and FQNEAQ (reference sequence). The CDR3 DNA reads as TGTGCCAGCAGCTTAGATCAAATCAATGAGCAGTTCTTC. Translation: CASSLDQINEQFF.

This clone was observed a handful of times. The V and J genes are TRBV2 and TRBJ1-4, with 12 positions matching TRBD1. The CDR3 runs to 16 residues. The V and J ends lost 8 bases and 2 bases, in that order; junction bases with no gene match: 6. The germline CDR1 and CDR2 sequences are SNHLY and FYNNEI. As DNA, the CDR3 is TGTGCCAGCGTGGCGGGACAGGGGGCGACTAATGAAAAACTGTTTTTT. Protein product: CASVAGQGATNEKLFF.

This clone has just a few counts. J is TRBJ2-2 and V is TRBV18; 7 bases map to TRBD1. With 1 base clipped from V and 0 bases from J, the junction kept 2 bases outside the gene matches. Germline CDR1 KGHSH, CDR2 LQKENI. This CDR3 is 16 amino acids long. The CDR3 nucleotides read TGTGCCAGCTCACCACGGACAGGTTCGAACACCGGGGAGCTGTTTTTT. Translated: CASSPRTGSNTGELFF.

V is TRBV19 and J is TRBJ1-4; a possible D gene is TRBD1 (6 bases). V lost 5 bases and J 3 bases, leaving 16 bases between the germline ends. The CDR3 contains 16 residues. Germline V gene data show CDR1 as LNHDA and CDR2 as SQIVND (reference sequence). The CDR3 region is CASSPSETGSNEKLFF. CDR3 nucleotide sequence: TGTGCCAGTAGTCCATCAGAAACAGGGTCTAATGAAAAACTGTTTTTT.

The rearrangement joins TRBV7-8 to TRBJ2-5; D call uncertain. The V gene lost 5 bases and the J gene lost 1 base, with 5 bases spanning the gap. This CDR3 has 12 residues. The germline V gene encodes CDR1 SGHVS and CDR2 FQNEAQ. CDR3 nucleotide sequence: TGTGCCAGCAGCCCGGGCCAAGAGACCCAGTACTTC. It translates to CASSPGQETQYF.

The chain uses TRBV11-2 and TRBJ1-4; possible D gene TRBD1, 6 bases. The CDR3 is 15 residues long. Germline V gives CDR1 SGHAT, CDR2 FQNNGV. With 5 bases removed from V and 4 bases from J, the gap between germline ends came to 14 bases. In DNA form, the CDR3 reads TGTGCCAGCAGCCAACAGGGCGGGAGTAATGAAAAACTGTTTTTT. As protein: CASSQQGGSNEKLFF.

V gene TRBV4-2 combines with J gene TRBJ2-2; 7 bases align to TRBD2. Germline lookup yields CDR1 LGHNA and CDR2 YNFKEQ. V was clipped by 0 bases and J by 3 bases; unmatched bases: 7. The CDR3 spans 17 residues. The CDR3 here is CASSQDGAGVYTGELFF. CDR3 in DNA: TGTGCCAGCAGCCAAGACGGGGCGGGAGTCTACACCGGGGAGCTGTTTTTT.

Here the CDR3 DNA reads TGTGCCAGCAGTGACTCAGGCGGGAATAGTGAGCAGTTCTTC. Translating gives CASSDSGGNSEQFF. V and J are TRBV6-4 and TRBJ2-1; possible D gene TRBD2, 6 bases. With 0 bases removed from V and 9 bases from J, the gap between germline ends came to 12 bases. This CDR3 region has 14 residues. The germline CDR1 and CDR2 sequences are MRHNA and SNTAGT.